One TCR beta chain is described in this entry. This clonotype was observed many times. What antigen it recognizes has not been identified. Base qualities are not at hand, and no much larger clone is one base apart. The intended sense of this specimen's treatment or condition label: in vitro stimulation with specific CMV peptide epitopes to enrich CMV-specific T cells. The data were obtained in a study of T cell repertoires in cytomegalovirus infection (dated by TCRdb to between 2017 and 2020). With respect to the entire study: Recently identified HLA-C-restricted CMV epitopes, whose presentation resists viral immunomodulation, were targeted by peptide stimulations together with well-studied HLA-B-restricted epitopes. Donor HLA type was relevant to the analysis, because carriage of CMV infection together with the matching HLA type was indicated by public TCR beta signatures.

The run used an Illumina HiSeq 1500. TCRdb applied fastp at Q25 and MiXCR to the public reads, then kept only in-frame beta chains. Merged by CDR3 protein, the rows form single entries marked with the most common genes and DNA. This sample comprises 680,000 or so distinct CDR3 sequences, 30% to 35% of them detected only once. The top ten clonotypes cover around a sixth of the sample. Overall study outcomes, separate from this receptor: The ex vivo response was dominated by HLA-C-restricted CMV-specific TCR beta clonotypes, which also provided the single most frequent clonotype in two of eight donors. Carriers of CMV infection plus the relevant HLA type were discriminated by the cumulative frequency of public TCR beta family members in the study cohort and in an independent approximately 360-donor cohort.

The CDR3, from cysteine to phenylalanine, totals 14 residues. The CDR3 DNA has 42 bases and is translated from base 1. V lost 5 bases and J lost 1 base; the stretch between them is 10 bases long. CDR1 is given as SGHTA and CDR2 as FQGNSA, both from the germline V gene. The receptor's source is a human donor in good health (CMV status not recorded). Some clones in this sample may be carry-over from other donors' samples. The sample consisted of cultured PBMCs, taken from culture after CMV antigen stimulation. This receptor chain uses TRBV7-2 and TRBJ2-3; the D gene cannot be named for sure. Here the CDR3 is given as CASSLQTGTDTQYF. The nucleotides read TGTGCCAGCAGCCTCCAGACTGGCACAGATACGCAGTATTTT.